These 32 T cell receptor beta chains share one sample of origin, sequenced in a study of blood T cell repertoires in COVID-19. Sequencing used immunoSEQ multiplex PCR; TCRdb keeps in-frame clones, though not all of them. Of around 140,000 clones in the sample, 85% to 90% were seen once. Sequencing input: peripheral blood. The receptors were gathered from a man between 50 and 59 years old with active COVID-19.

The chain links TRBV19 to TRBJ1-1; TRBD1 matches at 11 bases. The V gene's germline CDR1 is LNHDA and CDR2 SQIVND (reference sequence). V gave up 5 bases and J gave up 5 bases; unmatched junction bases: 4. This CDR3 spans 14 amino acids. CDR3 nucleotides: TGTGCCAGTAGTCGGGACAGGGGGAGGACTGAAGCTTTCTTT. Its protein is CASSRDRGRTEAFF. Complete variable domain (other parts from reference TRBV19 and TRBJ1-1): DGGITQSPKYLFRKEGQNVTLSCEQNLNHDAMYWYRQDPGQGLRLIYYSQIVNDFQKGDIAEGYSVSREKKESFPLTVTSAQKNPTAFYLCASSRDRGRTEAFFGQGTRLTVV.

The CDR3 protein is CASTTGGLTSGNTIYF. The CDR3 region has the DNA TGTGCCAGCACCACGGGGGGGCTGACGTCTGGAAACACCATATATTTT. The V call is TRBV5-6, the J call TRBJ1-3; D is perhaps TRBD1 (6 bases). V dropped 6 bases and J dropped 1 base, with 17 bases sitting between them. The germline V gene has CDR1 SGHDT and CDR2 YYEEEE. This CDR3 spans 16 amino acids.

The chain is built from TRBV29-1 and TRBJ1-2; the D is unclear. The germline V and J ends were trimmed by 4 bases and 7 bases, with 10 bases remaining between them. Germline CDR1 reads SQVTM; CDR2 reads ANQGSEA. The CDR3 is 11 amino acids. The CDR3 here is CSVVSTGGYTF. CDR3 DNA sequence: TGCAGCGTTGTGTCTACGGGTGGCTACACCTTC.

The J gene is TRBJ1-1, the V gene TRBV5-6; 12 bases align to TRBD1. Trimming at V came to 4 bases and at J to 4 bases, leaving 2 bases not matched to a gene. This CDR3 has 14 residues. The germline V gene has CDR1 SGHDT and CDR2 YYEEEE. CDR3 protein: CASSRDRGLTEAFF. CDR3 in DNA: TGTGCCAGCAGCCGGGACAGGGGGCTCACTGAAGCTTTCTTT.

V is TRBV12-3 or TRBV12-4 and J is TRBJ2-1; no firm D call. Deletions cut 7 bases from V and 4 bases from J, with 11 bases between. This CDR3 is built from 13 residues. The CDR3 sequence is CASNPRPYNEQFF. CDR3 sequence (DNA): TGTGCCAGCAATCCTAGACCGTACAATGAGCAGTTCTTC.

The V and J genes are TRBV7-9 and TRBJ1-1; 8 bases align to TRBD1. Losses at the gene ends were 5 bases for V and 2 bases for J; bases not matched to a gene: 4. CDR1 and CDR2 from the germline V gene are SEHNR and FQNEAQ (reference sequence). This CDR3 has 14 amino acids. CDR3 protein: CASSPDRVNTEAFF. Here the CDR3 DNA reads TGTGCCAGCAGCCCGGACAGGGTAAACACTGAAGCTTTCTTT.

J is TRBJ2-2 and V is TRBV5-1; D not certain. Germline values: CDR1 SGHRS, CDR2 YFSETQ. Trimming took off 4 bases at V and 2 bases at J, with 12 bases between the two ends. The CDR3 has 15 amino acids. This CDR3 is CASSPRLSNTGELFF. Here the CDR3 DNA reads TGCGCCAGCAGCCCTCGATTGAGTAACACCGGGGAGCTGTTTTTT.

This chain joins TRBV11-3 and TRBJ2-3, with a tentative D call TRBD1 (5 bases). The V end was cut by 1 base, the J end by 2 bases, with 13 bases between. This CDR3 has 16 amino acids. Germline V gene data show CDR1 as SGHNT and CDR2 as YENEEA. CDR3 region: CASSLGSRGHTDTQYF. The CDR3 DNA reads TGTGCCAGCAGCTTAGGTAGCCGAGGACACACAGATACGCAGTATTTT.

Only a few counts were recorded for this clone. The chain carries TRBV20-1 and TRBJ1-2; 8 bases fit TRBD1. The germline CDR1 and CDR2 sequences are DFQATT and SNEGSKA (reference sequence). The CDR3 consists of 13 residues. V was pared by 3 bases and J by 6 bases, with 6 bases of the junction left unmatched. DNA for the CDR3: TGCAGTGCTAGTCCGCGACAGGGGCATGGCTACACCTTC. Encoded protein: CSASPRQGHGYTF.

In its sample, this clone was seen a few times. The CDR3 here is CSVESNSGNTIYF. The CDR3 bases are TGCAGCGTTGAGTCTAACTCTGGAAACACCATATATTTT. The V call is TRBV29-1, the J call TRBJ1-3; D is uncertain. This CDR3 comprises 13 residues. Deletions cut 3 bases from V and 0 bases from J, with 6 bases between. CDR1 SQVTM and CDR2 ANQGSEA come from the germline V gene. The full variable domain, its missing parts supplied by reference TRBV29-1 and TRBJ1-3, is SAVISQKPSRDICQRGTSLTIQCQVDSQVTMMFWYRQQPGQSLTLIATANQGSEATYESGFVIDKFPISRPNLTFSTLTVSNMSPEDSSIYLCSVESNSGNTIYFGEGSWLTVV.

This clone was found a few times. The chain has TRBV18 and TRBJ2-7, with D possibly being TRBD2 (5 bases). Germline-derived CDR1 and CDR2 are KGHSH and LQKENI. V gave up 3 bases and J gave up 6 bases, with 9 bases separating them. The CDR3 consists of 12 residues. CDR3 loop: CASSPPRGEQYF. CDR3 DNA sequence: TGTGCCAGCTCACCTCCCCGGGGCGAGCAGTACTTC.

The rearrangement uses TRBV10-3 and TRBJ1-2; a weak D match, TRBD1 (6 bases). CDR3 length equals 14 residues. The V end was cut by 0 bases, the J end by 6 bases, with 11 bases between. Germline-derived CDR1 and CDR2 are ENHRY and SYGVKD. The CDR3 DNA follows: TGTGCCATCAGTGAGTCGGGGGCCTACGATGGCTACACCTTC. Translation gives CAISESGAYDGYTF.

V usage is TRBV9 and J usage is TRBJ2-2; 10 bases agree with TRBD1. CDR1 and CDR2 from the germline V gene are SGDLS and YYNGEE. This CDR3 comprises 14 residues. Trimming took 7 bases from V and 5 from J; bases not matched to a gene: 5. The CDR3 nucleotides are TGTGCCAGCGACAGGGGGCAGCGGACCGGGGAGCTGTTTTTT. Translation: CASDRGQRTGELFF.

This clone was counted between two and nine times. The chain has TRBV6-1 and TRBJ2-4; no reliable D call. Germline CDR1 and CDR2: MNHNS and SASEGT. CDR3 size: 14 residues. The ends were cut back, 0 bases at V and 4 bases at J, with 7 bases in the middle. CDR3 in amino acids: CASSEAGSKNIQYF. Here the CDR3 DNA reads TGTGCCAGCAGTGAAGCCGGGTCTAAAAACATTCAGTACTTC.

The V call is TRBV7-8, the J call TRBJ2-7; TRBD2 matches at 10 bases. V was pared by 3 bases and J by 6 bases, with 5 bases of the junction left unmatched. CDR1 and CDR2 (germline): SGHVS, FQNEAQ. This CDR3 comprises 14 residues. The CDR3 region is CASSFYASGGEQYF. CDR3 in DNA: TGTGCCAGCAGCTTTTATGCTAGCGGGGGCGAGCAGTACTTC.

The chain uses TRBV7-7 and TRBJ2-2; 8 bases agree with TRBD1. V dropped 6 bases and J dropped 1; count of bases not matched to a gene: 4. CDR3 size: 15 residues. CDR1 is SSHAT, CDR2 FNYEAQ, per germline (reference sequence). CDR3 in DNA: TGTGCCAGCAGTACGGACAGGGAGAACACCGGGGAGCTGTTTTTT. Amino acid sequence: CASSTDRENTGELFF.

This clone was counted only a few times. The genes are TRBV5-6 and TRBJ2-7, with D possibly TRBD2 on 5 matching bases. Trimming removed 6 bases from V and 4 bases from J, with 14 bases in between. The CDR3 sequence is 13 residues long. The germline gives CDR1 SGHDT, CDR2 YYEEEE. CDR3: CASTPPGRYEQYF. The DNA of the CDR3 is TGTGCCAGCACCCCACCGGGGAGATACGAGCAGTACTTC.

The rearrangement uses TRBV6-2 or TRBV6-3 and TRBJ1-1; D is possibly TRBD1 (6 bases). The CDR3 consists of 15 residues. CDR1 is MNHEY, CDR2 SVGEGT, per germline. The germline V and J ends were trimmed by 5 bases and 1 base, with 14 bases remaining between them. CDR3 DNA sequence: TGTGCCAGCAGTGGCCACAGGGAGTCGAACACTGAAGCTTTCTTT. It encodes CASSGHRESNTEAFF.

CDR3 in DNA: TGTGCCAGTAGTCTATTAAAGGGGACTGAAGCTTTCTTT. Protein: CASSLLKGTEAFF. The rearrangement joins TRBV19 to TRBJ1-1; D possibly corresponds to TRBD1 (5 bases). The CDR3 consists of 13 residues. Per germline, CDR1 LNHDA and CDR2 SQIVND (reference sequence). The V end was cut by 5 bases, the J end by 5 bases, with 12 bases between.

The V call is TRBV2, the J call TRBJ1-5; TRBD1 matches at 9 bases. The CDR3 is made up of 14 amino acids. The ends lost 6 bases at V and 5 bases at J; junction bases unmatched: 5. CDR1 and CDR2 (germline): SNHLY, FYNNEI. CDR3 amino acids: CASSDRGRDQPQHF. DNA for the CDR3: TGTGCCAGCAGCGACAGGGGGAGAGATCAGCCCCAGCATTTT.

The chain has TRBV3-1 (or the pseudogene TRBV3-2) and TRBJ2-3; D remains ambiguous. Germline CDR1 LGHDT, CDR2 YNNKEL (reference sequence). The V gene lost 4 bases and the J gene lost 5 bases, with 7 bases spanning the gap. CDR3 length: 12 amino acids. The CDR3 region is CASSRDKDTQYF. The CDR3 DNA follows: TGTGCCAGCAGCCGAGACAAAGATACGCAGTATTTT.

This clone was found once. The rearrangement joins TRBV21-1 to TRBJ1-5. TRBV21-1 is given as a pseudogene. The CDR3 covers 21 residues. The DNA for the CDR3 is TGTGCCAGCAGCAAAGTTAAACTCTTTGGAGGGCAGCCCTATAGCAATCAGCCCCAGCATTTT. Amino acid sequence: CASSKVKLFGGQPYSNQPQHF.

The chain carries TRBV6-1 and TRBJ2-5, with unresolved D. In germline, CDR1 is MNHNS, CDR2 SASEGT. The ends were cut back, 0 bases at V and 5 bases at J, with 4 bases in the middle. CDR3 length equals 12 residues. CDR3 DNA sequence: TGTGCCAGCAGTGAAGCCGGGGAGACCCAGTACTTC. Translated, it gives CASSEAGETQYF.

V usage is TRBV18 and J usage is TRBJ2-1; 11 bases align to TRBD2. The CDR3 runs to 15 residues. V gave up 6 bases and J gave up 10 bases; unmatched junction bases: 11. Germline CDR1 reads KGHSH; CDR2 reads LQKENI. CDR3 sequence (DNA): TGTGCCAGCTCCCTACTAGCGGGGGTAGAAGAGGAGCAGTTCTTC. Translation: CASSLLAGVEEEQFF.

The chain uses TRBV20-1 and TRBJ2-7; no clear D. The CDR3 consists of 11 residues. V was trimmed by 0 bases and J by 3 bases, leaving 3 bases between them. From germline, CDR1 is DFQATT and CDR2 SNEGSKA (reference sequence). The CDR3 bases are TGCAGTGCTAGAGATCTCTACGAGCAGTACTTC. Protein sequence: CSARDLYEQYF.

CDR3: CASSRPIRQGDTEAFF. The CDR3 DNA reads as TGTGCCAGCAGCCGACCGATCCGACAGGGGGACACTGAAGCTTTCTTT. This sequence joins TRBV6-2 or TRBV6-3 and TRBJ1-1; 9 bases fit TRBD1. Germline V gene sequence: CDR1 MNHEY, CDR2 SVGEGT. V was clipped by 6 bases and J by 3 bases; unmatched bases: 11. CDR3 size: 16 residues.

V gene TRBV9 combines with J gene TRBJ2-1; possibly TRBD2 for D (5 bases). V lost 2 bases, J lost 6 bases, and 24 bases lay in between. Germline loops: CDR1 SGDLS, CDR2 YYNGEE. The CDR3 extends over 18 amino acids. The CDR3 DNA reads TGTGCCAGCAGCGTTGGACTGTTCTGGGCAGGCAGAAGCAATGAGCAGTTCTTC. It specifies CASSVGLFWAGRSNEQFF.

This sequence joins TRBV6-6 and TRBJ1-2; tentative D call: TRBD1 (6 bases). V was pared by 0 bases and J by 2 bases, with 10 bases between. CDR1 and CDR2 (germline): MNHNY, SVGAGI (reference sequence). This CDR3 contains 15 residues. The CDR3 nucleotides read TGTGCCAGCAGTTACTCGAGAGACAGGAACTATGGCTACACCTTC. This sequence encodes CASSYSRDRNYGYTF.

The J gene is TRBJ1-4, the V gene TRBV4-1, with 7 bases aligning to TRBD1. With 4 bases clipped from V and 0 bases from J, the junction kept 5 bases outside the gene matches. Germline CDR1 reads MGHRA; CDR2 reads YSYEKL. The CDR3 contains 16 residues. DNA of the CDR3: TGCGCCAGCAGCCCCCACGGACAGGCAACTAATGAAAAACTGTTTTTT. It yields the protein CASSPHGQATNEKLFF.

This chain uses TRBV23-1 with TRBJ2-1; D is possibly TRBD2 (5 bases). TRBV23-1 is an open reading frame, and its role is uncertain. Trimming pared 3 bases from V and 5 bases from J, leaving 17 bases between. The CDR3 contains 16 residues. CDR3 in amino acids: CASSQAGPGVDNEQFF. CDR3 in DNA: TGCGCCAGCAGTCAGGCAGGCCCCGGGGTAGACAATGAGCAGTTCTTC.

The rearrangement joins TRBV7-3 to TRBJ1-1, with unresolved D. CDR1 and CDR2 (germline): SGHTA, FQGTGA. Trimming pared 0 bases from V and 1 base from J, leaving 3 bases between. The CDR3 extends over 13 amino acids. The CDR3 bases are TGTGCCAGCAGCTTAACCCAGAACACTGAAGCTTTCTTT. It translates to CASSLTQNTEAFF.

The chain is built from TRBV6-5 and TRBJ2-1; 10 bases match TRBD1. Germline CDR1 MNHEY, CDR2 SVGAGI. With V trimmed by 5 bases and J by 7 bases, 5 bases remained unmatched. The CDR3 is 14 residues long. CDR3 DNA sequence: TGTGCCAGCAGTCCCGCGGGACAGGGGAATGAGCAGTTCTTC. Translated: CASSPAGQGNEQFF.